This T cell receptor beta chain derives from a study of T cells in Graves' hyperthyroidism and ophthalmopathy (dated by TCRdb to about 2019). Turning to the overall study: Peripheral blood samples were taken at initial diagnosis, before any treatment was given. To identify distinguishing TCR V-J signatures, a discovery cohort of 100 patients was used, comprising 43 with Graves' ophthalmopathy and around 57 with stable Graves' hyperthyroidism. Prospective prediction of ophthalmopathy was tested in an independent validation cohort consisting of about 20 hyperthyroidism patients and some 15 patients who later progressed to ophthalmopathy. The 90 to 100 discovery patients were randomly divided into training and test sets at a 7:3 ratio. Thyroid tissue and blood T-cell repertoires from over 5 Graves' hyperthyroidism patients were also compared in the study. After blood sampling, hyperthyroidism patients were treated with methimazole at a starting dose of 30 mg daily, and ophthalmopathy patients were treated with high-dose intravenous methylprednisolone. The paper reports TCR Vbeta CDR3 sequencing of 130 to 150 peripheral blood samples: some 41 ophthalmopathy, under 80 hyperthyroidism and around 17 progressor patients. The full study reports these points: Most expanded thyroid clonotypes (frequency above 0.001) were also found in blood, which suggests that blood repertoires may mirror thyroid immune responses. Sample size was not statistically predetermined, and blinding of investigators to group allocation was not performed. In cross-validation, a model built on a 13 V-J signature told ophthalmopathy apart from stable hyperthyroidism with about 90% sensitivity and about 81% specificity, and in testing the same model reached 80%/75%. In validation, the model predicted progression to ophthalmopathy with 55% to 71% sensitivity and roughly 72% specificity, a median of roughly seven months before onset.

A patient counted as having stable Graves' hyperthyroidism if no progression to ophthalmopathy occurred over 18 months of follow-up. The hyperthyroidism patients were between 18 and 65 years old and newly diagnosed, with a disease duration of less than 2 months. Any patient with an uncontrolled infection, another autoimmune disease, pregnancy or lactation was excluded. Diagnoses were established on the basis of clinical symptoms, serum thyroxine and TRAb, thyroid ultrasound, and orbital computed tomography. PBMCs were isolated from 10 ml of fresh peripheral blood by Ficoll-Paque density gradient centrifugation. Total RNA was extracted using Trizol reagent, and RNA quality was assessed on an Agilent 2100 Bioanalyzer. CDR1 is given as SGDLS and CDR2 as YYNGEE, both from the germline V gene. Cut back by 0 bases and 4 bases, the V and J ends lie 17 bases apart. The CDR3 numbers 17 residues from cysteine through phenylalanine. The only DNA kept is the CDR3, 51 bases in frame from the first base.

The TCR beta CDR3 regions were amplified from RNA transcripts. The first round of RT-PCR for the TCR CDR3 was performed with the HTBI primer set and the Qiagen OneStep RT-PCR kit. A second multiplex PCR round built the libraries, followed by size selection and purification. Sequencing of the libraries was done on an Illumina HiSeq2000 using paired-end 100 bp reads. Under the source paper's analysis protocol: SOAPnuke was used to process the raw data, throwing out any read that contained adapters or uncalled bases, had a mean Phred below 15, or lacked an exact constant-primer or identifier match. High-quality paired reads were merged with COPE v1.2.5, and unique nucleotide sequences were defined as clonotypes. MiTCR v1.1 was used to align clonotypes to the IMGT TRBV, TRBD and TRBJ reference segments. The analysis was restricted to V-J combinations with a frequency above 0.0001, which together covered 98% to 99.2% of the repertoires. The TCS score was defined as the ratio of F50 (clonal expansion) to E x V (chaos), calculated using BLOSUM62-based TCRdist between CDR3 peptides within each V-J. Welch's t-statistics and random forest reduced around 550 V-J features to 13, which were used in a naive Bayes classifier (R e1071). TCRdb reworked the public reads: Q25 trimming with fastp, MiXCR clone assembly, productive beta chains retained. Merged by CDR3 protein, the rows form single entries marked with the most common genes and DNA. TCRdb's processing, not the authors', yielded these V and J calls. Across this sample there are approximately 400,000 distinct CDR3 sequences, with 15% to 18% seen only once. Of the sample, less than 15% falls within the top ten clones.

This clonotype was counted a single time. This receptor's antigen is unknown. There are no base qualities to consult, and no much larger clone falls within one base. A single read offers scant evidence. Sequencing used blood. The chain uses TRBV9 and TRBJ1-3; TRBD1 is perhaps the D gene, given 5 matching bases. The source of this sequence is a woman aged 18 to 35 with Graves' hyperthyroidism. The CDR3 amino acid sequence is: CASSVAQGPTVGNTIYF. Read as DNA, the sequence is TGTGCCAGCAGCGTAGCTCAGGGACCCACCGTCGGAAACACCATATATTTT. The full variable domain, with segments outside the CDR3 supplied by the reference TRBV9 and TRBJ1-3 proteins, appears as DSGVTQTPKHLITATGQRVTLRCSPRSGDLSVYWYQQSLDQGLQFLIQYYNGEERAKGNILERFSAQQFPDLHSELNLSSLELGDSALYFCASSVAQGPTVGNTIYFGEGSWLTVV.